This T cell receptor (beta chain) was sequenced for a study of T cells in Graves' hyperthyroidism and ophthalmopathy. Researchers took RNA transcripts and amplified the TCR beta CDR3 regions from them. The study used the HTBI primer set for a first-round RT-PCR of the TCR CDR3. TCRdb re-derived calls from the multiplex PCR reads in MiXCR, one entry per CDR3 protein. This sample carries 450,000 to 700,000 distinct CDR3 sequences, 46% of them seen once, and the ten largest clones take roughly 19%. Germline assignment: CDR1 SGHTA and CDR2 FQGTGA. This CDR3 has 15 amino acids. V dropped 5 bases and J dropped 3 bases, with 13 bases sitting between them. The study left out patients who had uncontrolled infection, other autoimmune disease, pregnancy or lactation. This clonotype has at least ten counts.

The receptor comes from an adult woman with Graves' disease, either hyperthyroidism or ophthalmopathy (not recorded which). The V call is TRBV7-3, the J call TRBJ1-4; D possibly corresponds to TRBD1 (6 bases). Sequencing input: peripheral blood or thyroid tissue (not recorded which). CDR3 region: CASSKTGSPNEKLFF. For the CDR3, the DNA is TGTGCCAGCAGCAAAACAGGGTCTCCTAATGAAAAACTGTTTTTT. Looking up the rest from reference TRBV7-3 and TRBJ1-4 gives the full variable domain: GAGVSQTPSNKVTEKGKYVELRCDPISGHTALYWYRQSLGQGPEFLIYFQGTGAADDSGLPNDRFFAVRPEGSVSTLKIQRTERGDSAVYLCASSKTGSPNEKLFFGSGTQLSVL.